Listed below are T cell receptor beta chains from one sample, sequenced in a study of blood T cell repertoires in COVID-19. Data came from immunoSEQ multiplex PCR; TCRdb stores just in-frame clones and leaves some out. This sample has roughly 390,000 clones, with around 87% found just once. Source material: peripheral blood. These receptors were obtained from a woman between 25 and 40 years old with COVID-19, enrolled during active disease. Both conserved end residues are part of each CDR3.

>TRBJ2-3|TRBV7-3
CASSSRTSGLTDTQYF
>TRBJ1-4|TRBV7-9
CASSSSRTATNEKLFF
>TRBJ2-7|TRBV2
CASSWSGAASYEQYF
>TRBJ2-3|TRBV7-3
CASSPDQIAGGTDTQYF
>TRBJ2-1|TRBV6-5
CASRRTSENNEQFF
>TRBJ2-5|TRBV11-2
CASSLDLGGGPYQETQYF
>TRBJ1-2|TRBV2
CASSGDRAHGYTF
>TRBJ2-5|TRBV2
CARPTGVGETQYF
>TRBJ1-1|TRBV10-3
CAITGQAWDTEAFF
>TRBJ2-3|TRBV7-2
CAGKGVGPTQYF
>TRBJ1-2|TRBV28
CASTRPDGGPNYGYTF
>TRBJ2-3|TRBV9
CASSASQTVTDTQYF
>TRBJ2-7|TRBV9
CASSTGTGDREQYF
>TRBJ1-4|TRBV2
CASSVEIQGAPSNEKLFF
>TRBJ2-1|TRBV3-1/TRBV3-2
CASSLVQGAWNEQFF
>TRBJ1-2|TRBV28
CASSLTGRHYGYTF
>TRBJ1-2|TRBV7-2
CASSRAGYGYTF
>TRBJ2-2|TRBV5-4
CASSRGQVNTGELFF
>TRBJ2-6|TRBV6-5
CASSLEMDSGANVLTF
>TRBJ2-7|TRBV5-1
CASRLELSYEQYF
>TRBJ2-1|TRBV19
CASSIGLAGVEQFF
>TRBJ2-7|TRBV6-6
CASGTPYEQYF
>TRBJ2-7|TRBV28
CASNPARPGHNYEQYF
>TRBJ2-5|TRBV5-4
CASSFSGYETQYF
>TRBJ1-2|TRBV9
CASSSTGHNYGYTF
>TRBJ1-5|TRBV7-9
CASSSMNQPQHF
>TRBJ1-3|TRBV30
CAWSVESGNTIYF
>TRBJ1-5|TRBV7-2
CASSLVPGYYGNQPQHF
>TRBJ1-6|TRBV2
CASSWDSQGSPLHF
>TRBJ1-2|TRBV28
CASSLTGLVGYTF
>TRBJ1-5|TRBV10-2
CASREQDNQPQHF
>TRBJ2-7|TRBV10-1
CASSENRGGYEQYF
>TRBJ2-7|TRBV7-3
CASSPKGLAGLYEQYF
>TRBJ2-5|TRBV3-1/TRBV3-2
CASSQGTSVGQETQYF
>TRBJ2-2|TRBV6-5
CASSSDTGELFF
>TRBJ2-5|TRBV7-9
CASSLARVTETQYF
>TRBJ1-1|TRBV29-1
CSVSAGTGGNTEAFF
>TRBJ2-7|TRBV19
CASSPGLDLRGQYF
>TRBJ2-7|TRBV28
CASSFWTGSYEQYF
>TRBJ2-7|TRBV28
CASSYTGTVYEQYF
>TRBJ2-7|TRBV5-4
CASSLNTGGPREQYF
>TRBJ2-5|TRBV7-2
CASSRTSGRQETQYF
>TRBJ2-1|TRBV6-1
CASSEDGNPFAGQFF